A selection of T cell receptor beta chains follows, all from one sample in a study of blood T cell repertoires in COVID-19. The repertoire was sequenced with immunoSEQ multiplex PCR; TCRdb's copy has only in-frame clones and lacks some. The sample includes tens of thousands of clones, 80% to 90% of them seen just once. The source material was peripheral blood. The receptors shown here come from a man between 60 and 75 years old with acute or convalescent COVID-19. The CDR3 runs from the conserved cysteine through the conserved F or W. Fields, in order: J gene, D gene, clone size, V gene, CDR3 protein, CDR3 DNA. The D gene is left open where the match is weak. Rows may omit the clone size; those that give it use once, few, many or a size class.

TRBJ2-1 | TRBD2 | NA | TRBV6-4 | CASSASGSSYNEQFF | TGTGCCAGCAGCGCGAGCGGGAGTTCCTACAATGAGCAGTTCTTC
TRBJ2-3 | TRBD1 | few | TRBV10-1 | CASRTGADTDTQYF | TGCGCCAGCAGGACAGGGGCGGACACAGATACGCAGTATTTT
TRBJ2-1 | NA | NA | TRBV5-6 | CASSLKARESYNEQFF | TGTGCCAGCAGCTTGAAAGCTCGAGAATCCTACAATGAGCAGTTCTTC
TRBJ1-2 | NA | NA | TRBV6-1 | CASSEATLRRIYGYTF | TGTGCCAGCAGTGAAGCAACCCTGAGGAGAATCTATGGCTACACCTTC
TRBJ1-3 | NA | NA | TRBV6-2/TRBV6-3 | CASSLSGISGNTIYF | TGTGCCAGCAGTCTTTCCGGGATCTCTGGAAACACCATATATTTT
TRBJ1-2 | TRBD1 | NA | TRBV2 | CASSEDRGRIYGYTF | TGTGCCAGCAGTGAAGACAGGGGGCGAATCTATGGCTACACCTTC
TRBJ1-2 | NA | NA | TRBV18 | CASSSLPAGLMDYGYTF | TGTGCCAGCTCATCACTCCCGGCAGGGCTTATGGACTATGGCTACACCTTC
TRBJ2-1 | NA | NA | TRBV29-1 | CSEDRRVSYNEQFF | TGCAGCGAGGACAGGAGGGTCTCCTACAATGAGCAGTTCTTC
TRBJ1-4 | NA | NA | TRBV18 | CASSPRTNEKLFF | TGTGCCAGCTCACCCAGAACTAATGAAAAACTGTTTTTT
TRBJ1-2 | NA | NA | TRBV7-9 | CASSLGASGYTF | TGTGCCAGCAGCTTAGGAGCTAGCGGCTACACCTTC
TRBJ1-5 | TRBD1 | NA | TRBV6-2/TRBV6-3 | CASSPGQGDKPQHF | TGTGCCAGCAGTCCAGGACAGGGGGATAAGCCCCAGCATTTT
TRBJ2-3 | NA | NA | TRBV9 | CASSVLSRAGINTDTQYF | TGTGCCAGCAGCGTATTGAGCAGGGCGGGGATTAACACAGATACGCAGTATTTT
TRBJ1-2 | NA | NA | TRBV6-5 | CASSYPQGYGYTF | TGTGCCAGCAGTTACCCTCAGGGTTATGGCTACACCTTC
TRBJ2-7 | NA | once | TRBV27 | CASRPIGDYEQYF | TGTGCCAGCAGACCGATAGGAGACTACGAGCAGTACTTC
TRBJ1-4 | TRBD1 | NA | TRBV12-3/TRBV12-4 | CATRGQGEEKLFF | TGTGCCACCAGGGGACAGGGGGAGGAAAAACTGTTTTTT
TRBJ1-2 | TRBD1 | NA | TRBV9 | CASSVGTGGMTGYTF | TGTGCCAGCAGCGTAGGGACAGGGGGAATGACTGGCTACACCTTC
TRBJ2-1 | TRBD2 | NA | TRBV6-5 | CASRVLAGGEGEQFF | TGTGCCAGCAGGGTTCTAGCGGGGGGGGAGGGAGAGCAGTTCTTC
TRBJ2-3 | TRBD2 | NA | TRBV13 | CASSLHSGGTDTQYF | TGTGCCAGCAGCCTGCACAGCGGGGGCACAGATACGCAGTATTTT
TRBJ2-1 | TRBD2 | NA | TRBV10-1 | CASSGYSGRENEQFF | TGCGCCAGCAGTGGTTATAGCGGGAGGGAAAATGAGCAGTTCTTC
TRBJ1-3 | NA | NA | TRBV7-6 | CASSLGTGASGNTIYF | TGTGCCAGCAGCTTAGGAACAGGAGCCTCTGGAAACACCATATATTTT
TRBJ1-1 | NA | NA | TRBV28 | CASSSGPEAFF | TGTGCCAGCTCATCTGGCCCTGAAGCTTTCTTT
TRBJ2-1 | TRBD2 | NA | TRBV9 | CASSTQEISGRRGEQFF | TGTGCCAGCAGCACCCAGGAGATTAGCGGGAGACGAGGGGAGCAGTTCTTC
TRBJ2-3 | NA | NA | TRBV19 | CASSIAGTSTDTQYF | TGTGCCAGTAGTATAGCGGGGACTAGCACAGATACGCAGTATTTT
TRBJ2-7 | NA | NA | TRBV25-1 | CASNPNPGGEQYF | TGTGCCAGCAACCCCAACCCAGGGGGGGAGCAGTACTTC
TRBJ1-2 | NA | NA | TRBV28 | CASRTDSFGYTF | TGTGCCAGCAGGACGGACTCCTTCGGCTACACCTTC
TRBJ2-5 | TRBD1 | NA | TRBV4-2 | CASSQEPGGAQTQYF | TGTGCCAGCAGCCAAGAGCCAGGGGGTGCTCAGACCCAGTACTTC
TRBJ2-2 | TRBD1 | NA | TRBV28 | CASIGQGANTGELFF | TGTGCCAGCATAGGACAGGGGGCAAACACCGGGGAGCTGTTTTTT
TRBJ1-5 | NA | NA | TRBV7-2 | CASSFGQSYQPQHF | TGTGCCAGCAGCTTCGGACAGAGTTATCAGCCCCAGCATTTT
TRBJ1-5 | TRBD1 | few | TRBV27 | CASSPRQGNQPQHF | TGTGCCAGCAGTCCCAGACAGGGTAATCAGCCCCAGCATTTT
TRBJ2-3 | NA | NA | TRBV11-2 | CASSWRGQITDTQYF | TGTGCCAGCAGCTGGCGGGGGCAAATCACAGATACGCAGTATTTT
TRBJ1-1 | NA | NA | TRBV12-3/TRBV12-4 | CASADLHTEAFF | TGTGCCAGCGCGGACTTGCACACTGAAGCTTTCTTT
TRBJ2-4 | NA | NA | TRBV11-2 | CASRPPGSYENIQYF | TGTGCCAGCAGACCCCCGGGTAGTTACGAAAACATTCAGTACTTC
TRBJ1-5 | NA | NA | TRBV19 | CASSMIGQPQHF | TGTGCCAGTAGTATGATCGGGCAGCCCCAGCATTTT
TRBJ1-2 | TRBD1 | NA | TRBV2 | CASRDPGQATDGYTF | TGTGCCAGCAGAGATCCGGGACAGGCAACCGATGGCTACACCTTC
TRBJ1-5 | NA | once | TRBV7-8 | CASSQTGDNQPQHF | TGTGCCAGCAGCCAAACAGGCGACAATCAGCCCCAGCATTTT
TRBJ2-7 | NA | NA | TRBV10-1 | CASREGVMGEQYF | TGCGCCAGCCGCGAGGGGGTCATGGGCGAGCAGTACTTC
TRBJ1-2 | TRBD1 | NA | TRBV19 | CASSIVPGGYGYTF | TGTGCCAGTAGTATAGTTCCAGGGGGATATGGCTACACCTTC
TRBJ1-5 | NA | NA | TRBV2 | CASSEASRNQPQHF | TGTGCCAGCAGTGAAGCGTCCAGAAATCAGCCCCAGCATTTT
TRBJ1-2 | TRBD1 | NA | TRBV19 | CASSMATGGIGIYGYTF | TGTGCCAGTAGTATGGCGACAGGGGGCATTGGAATCTATGGCTACACCTTC
TRBJ2-1 | TRBD2 | NA | TRBV7-2 | CASSLVAGGHNEQFF | TGTGCCAGCAGCTTGGTAGCGGGCGGTCACAATGAGCAGTTCTTC
TRBJ2-7 | NA | NA | TRBV13 | CASSFRQAYYEQYF | TGTGCCAGCAGCTTCCGACAGGCATACTACGAGCAGTACTTC
TRBJ2-5 | NA | NA | TRBV7-2 | CASSGSRGQTQYF | TGTGCCAGCAGCGGTTCCAGGGGTCAGACCCAGTACTTC
TRBJ2-7 | NA | NA | TRBV5-8 | CASSSRLEGNYEQYF | TGTGCCAGCAGCTCAAGACTAGAGGGGAACTACGAGCAGTACTTC
TRBJ2-4 | NA | NA | TRBV3-1/TRBV3-2 | CASSQSGGPNIQYF | TGTGCCAGCAGCCAATCAGGGGGGCCAAACATTCAGTACTTC
TRBJ2-3 | NA | NA | TRBV9 | CASSVAGGSTDTQYF | TGTGCCAGCAGCGTAGCAGGAGGTAGCACAGATACGCAGTATTTT
TRBJ2-1 | TRBD2 | NA | TRBV18 | CASSPGTSYSFGQFF | TGTGCCAGCTCACCCGGGACTAGTTATTCCTTCGGGCAGTTCTTC
TRBJ1-2 | TRBD1 | NA | TRBV4-3 | CASSKGQGSAMGGYTF | TGCGCCAGCAGCAAAGGACAGGGGAGCGCAATGGGCGGCTACACCTTC
TRBJ2-3 | TRBD2 | NA | TRBV3-1/TRBV3-2 | CASSHWSSGVSTDTQYF | TGTGCCAGCAGCCATTGGTCTAGCGGGGTCAGCACAGATACGCAGTATTTT
TRBJ2-3 | TRBD2 | NA | TRBV15 | CATSTSGGASDTQYF | TGTGCCACCAGCACCAGCGGGGGGGCTTCAGATACGCAGTATTTT
TRBJ1-1 | NA | NA | TRBV19 | CASRGFSGVGTEAFF | TGTGCCAGTAGGGGGTTTAGCGGGGTTGGTACTGAAGCTTTCTTT
TRBJ2-7 | NA | NA | TRBV4-1 | CASSQDKGFGHEQYF | TGCGCCAGCAGCCAAGATAAGGGGTTTGGCCACGAGCAGTACTTC
TRBJ1-5 | NA | NA | TRBV19 | CASSIERLRGIDNQPQHF | TGTGCCAGTAGTATAGAACGCCTCAGGGGCATTGACAATCAGCCCCAGCATTTT
TRBJ2-7 | NA | NA | TRBV5-5 | CASTGDSPSYEQYF | TGTGCCAGCACGGGGGACAGTCCCTCCTACGAGCAGTACTTC
TRBJ1-6 | TRBD1 | NA | TRBV6-6 | CASRYTGEGSSPLHF | TGTGCCAGCAGGTATACAGGGGAAGGGAGTTCACCCCTCCACTTT
TRBJ2-3 | NA | NA | TRBV7-2 | CASSLVVTGGGTQYF | TGTGCCAGCAGCTTAGTGGTTACAGGGGGGGGTACGCAGTATTTT